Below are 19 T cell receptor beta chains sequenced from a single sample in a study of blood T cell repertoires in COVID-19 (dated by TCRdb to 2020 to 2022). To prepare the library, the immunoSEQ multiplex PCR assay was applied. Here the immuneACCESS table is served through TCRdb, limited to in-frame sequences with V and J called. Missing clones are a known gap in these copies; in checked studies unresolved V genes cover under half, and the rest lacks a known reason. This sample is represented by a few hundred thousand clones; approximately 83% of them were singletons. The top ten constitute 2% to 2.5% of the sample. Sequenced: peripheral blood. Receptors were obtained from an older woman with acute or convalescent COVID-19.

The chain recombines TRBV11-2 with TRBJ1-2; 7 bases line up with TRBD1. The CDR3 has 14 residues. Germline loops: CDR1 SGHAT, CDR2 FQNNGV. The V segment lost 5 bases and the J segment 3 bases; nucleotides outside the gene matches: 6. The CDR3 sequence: CASSQIQGYYGYTF. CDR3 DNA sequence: TGTGCCAGCAGCCAAATACAGGGGTACTATGGCTACACCTTC. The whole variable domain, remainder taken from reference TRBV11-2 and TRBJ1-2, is EAGVAQSPRYKIIEKRQSVAFWCNPISGHATLYWYQQILGQGPKLLIQFQNNGVVDDSQLPKDRFSAERLKGVDSTLKIQPAKLEDSAVYLCASSQIQGYYGYTFGSGTRLTVV.

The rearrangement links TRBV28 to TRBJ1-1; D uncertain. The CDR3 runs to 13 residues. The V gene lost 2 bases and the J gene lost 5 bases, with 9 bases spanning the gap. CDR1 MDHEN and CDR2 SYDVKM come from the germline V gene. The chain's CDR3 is CASSLMRATEAFF. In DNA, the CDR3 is TGTGCCAGCAGTTTAATGAGGGCGACTGAAGCTTTCTTT.

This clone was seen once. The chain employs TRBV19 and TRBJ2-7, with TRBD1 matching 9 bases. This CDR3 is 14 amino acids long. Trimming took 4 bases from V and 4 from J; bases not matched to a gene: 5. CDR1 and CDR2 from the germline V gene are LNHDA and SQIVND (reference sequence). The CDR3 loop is CASSTRDREYEQYF. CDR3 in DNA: TGTGCCAGTAGTACGAGGGACAGGGAGTACGAGCAGTACTTC. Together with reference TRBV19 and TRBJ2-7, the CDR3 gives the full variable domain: DGGITQSPKYLFRKEGQNVTLSCEQNLNHDAMYWYRQDPGQGLRLIYYSQIVNDFQKGDIAEGYSVSREKKESFPLTVTSAQKNPTAFYLCASSTRDREYEQYFGPGTRLTVT.

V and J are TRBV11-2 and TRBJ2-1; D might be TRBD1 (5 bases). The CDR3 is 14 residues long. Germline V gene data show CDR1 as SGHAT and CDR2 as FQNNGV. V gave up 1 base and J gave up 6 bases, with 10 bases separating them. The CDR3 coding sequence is TGTGCCAGCAGCTTAGTGGCCGACAGCAATGAGCAGTTCTTC. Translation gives CASSLVADSNEQFF.

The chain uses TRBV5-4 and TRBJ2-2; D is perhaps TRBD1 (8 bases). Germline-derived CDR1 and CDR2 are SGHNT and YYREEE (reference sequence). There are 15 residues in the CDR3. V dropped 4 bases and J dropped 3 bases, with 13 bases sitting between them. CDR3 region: CASSRTGRDTGELFF. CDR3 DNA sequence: TGTGCCAGCAGCCGGACAGGGAGGGACACCGGGGAGCTGTTTTTT.

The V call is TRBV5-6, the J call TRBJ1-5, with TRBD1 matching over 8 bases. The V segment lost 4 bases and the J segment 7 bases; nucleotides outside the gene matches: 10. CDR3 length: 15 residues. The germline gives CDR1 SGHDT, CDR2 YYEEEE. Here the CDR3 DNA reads TGTGCCAGCAGCGAGACAGGGGCAGGAAGGCAGCCCCAGCATTTT. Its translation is CASSETGAGRQPQHF. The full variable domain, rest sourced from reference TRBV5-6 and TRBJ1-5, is DAGVTQSPTHLIKTRGQQVTLRCSPKSGHDTVSWYQQALGQGPQFIFQYYEEEERQRGNFPDRFSGHQFPNYSSELNVNALLLGDSALYLCASSETGAGRQPQHFGDGTRLSIL.

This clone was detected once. The CDR3 DNA reads TGTGCCAGCAGCCCAGGGTCTCCTGGAAACACCATATATTTT. This encodes CASSPGSPGNTIYF. The gene calls are TRBV6-5 and TRBJ1-3; D perhaps matches TRBD1 (5 bases). Trimming took 6 bases from V and 2 from J, leaving 11 bases between them. The CDR3 covers 14 residues. Germline V gene lookup returns CDR1 MNHEY and CDR2 SVGAGI.

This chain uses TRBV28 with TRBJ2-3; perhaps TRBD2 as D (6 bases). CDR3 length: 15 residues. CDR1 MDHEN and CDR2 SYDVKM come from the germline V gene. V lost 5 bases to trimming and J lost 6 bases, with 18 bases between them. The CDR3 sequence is CASSPGPGVVDTQYF. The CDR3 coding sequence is TGTGCCAGCAGTCCGGGACCGGGGGTTGTGGATACGCAGTATTTT.

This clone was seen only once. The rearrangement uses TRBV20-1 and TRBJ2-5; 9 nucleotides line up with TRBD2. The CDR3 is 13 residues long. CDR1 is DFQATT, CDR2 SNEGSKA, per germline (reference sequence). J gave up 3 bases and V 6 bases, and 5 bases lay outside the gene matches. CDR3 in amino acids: CSASSGGKETQYF. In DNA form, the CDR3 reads TGCAGTGCAAGTAGCGGGGGAAAAGAGACCCAGTACTTC.

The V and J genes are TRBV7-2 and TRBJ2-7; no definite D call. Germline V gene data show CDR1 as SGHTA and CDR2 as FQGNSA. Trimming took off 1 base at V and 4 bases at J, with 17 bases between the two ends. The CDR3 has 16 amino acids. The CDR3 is CASSLDPLGVAYEQYF. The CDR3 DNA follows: TGTGCCAGCAGCTTAGACCCCCTCGGTGTAGCTTACGAGCAGTACTTC.

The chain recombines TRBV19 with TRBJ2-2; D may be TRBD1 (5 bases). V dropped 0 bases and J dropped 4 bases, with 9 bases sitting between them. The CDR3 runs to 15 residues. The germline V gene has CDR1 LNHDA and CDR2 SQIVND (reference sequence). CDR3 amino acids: CASSIDRVVTGELFF. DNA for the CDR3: TGTGCCAGTAGTATAGACAGGGTTGTCACCGGGGAGCTGTTTTTT. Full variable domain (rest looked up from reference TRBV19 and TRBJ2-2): DGGITQSPKYLFRKEGQNVTLSCEQNLNHDAMYWYRQDPGQGLRLIYYSQIVNDFQKGDIAEGYSVSREKKESFPLTVTSAQKNPTAFYLCASSIDRVVTGELFFGEGSRLTVL.

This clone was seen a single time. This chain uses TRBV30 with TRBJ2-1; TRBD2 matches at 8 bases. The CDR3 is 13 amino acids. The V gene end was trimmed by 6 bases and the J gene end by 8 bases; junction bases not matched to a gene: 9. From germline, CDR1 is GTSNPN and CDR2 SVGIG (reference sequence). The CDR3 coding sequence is TGTGCCTGCACGGCCGGGGGGGCCTATGAGCAGTTCTTC. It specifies CACTAGGAYEQFF.

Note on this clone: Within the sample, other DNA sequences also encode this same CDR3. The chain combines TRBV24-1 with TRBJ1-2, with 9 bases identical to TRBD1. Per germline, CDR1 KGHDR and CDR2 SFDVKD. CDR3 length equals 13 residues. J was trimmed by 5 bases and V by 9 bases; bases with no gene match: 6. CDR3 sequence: CATSRGQGYGYTF. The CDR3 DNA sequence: TGTGCCACCTCGCGCGGACAGGGGTATGGCTACACCTTC.

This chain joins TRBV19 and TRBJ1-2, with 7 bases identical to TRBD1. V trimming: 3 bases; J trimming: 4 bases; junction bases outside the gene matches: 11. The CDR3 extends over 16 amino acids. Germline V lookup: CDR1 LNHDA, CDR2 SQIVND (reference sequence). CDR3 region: CASSIPRQGQLYGYTF. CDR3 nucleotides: TGTGCCAGTAGTATTCCCCGACAGGGACAACTCTATGGCTACACCTTC.

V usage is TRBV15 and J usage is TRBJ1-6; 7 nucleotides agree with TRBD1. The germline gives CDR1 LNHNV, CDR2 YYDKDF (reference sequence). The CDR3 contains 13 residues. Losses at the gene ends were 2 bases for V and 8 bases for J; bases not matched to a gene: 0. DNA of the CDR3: TGTGCCACCAGCAGACAGGGGGATTCACCCCTCCACTTT. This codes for CATSRQGDSPLHF. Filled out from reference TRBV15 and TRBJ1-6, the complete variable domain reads DAMVIQNPRYQVTQFGKPVTLSCSQTLNHNVMYWYQQKSSQAPKLLFHYYDKDFNNEADTPDNFQSRRPNTSFCFLDIRSPGLGDTAMYLCATSRQGDSPLHFGNGTRLTVT.

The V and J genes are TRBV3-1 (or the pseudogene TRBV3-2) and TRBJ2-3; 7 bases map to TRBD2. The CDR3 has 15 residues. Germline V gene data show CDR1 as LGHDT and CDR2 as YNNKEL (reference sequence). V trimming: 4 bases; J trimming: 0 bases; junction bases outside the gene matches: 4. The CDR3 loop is CASSRAGGSTDTQYF. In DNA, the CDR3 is TGTGCCAGCAGCCGAGCCGGGGGGAGCACAGATACGCAGTATTTT.

The CDR3 loop is CASSYSGTADEKLFF. DNA of the CDR3: TGTGCCAGCAGTTACTCCGGGACAGCAGATGAAAAACTGTTTTTT. J is TRBJ1-4 and V is TRBV6-5; 7 bases fit TRBD1. The CDR3 is 15 amino acids. Looked up from germline, CDR1 is MNHEY and CDR2 is SVGAGI. V gave up 0 bases and J gave up 6 bases; unmatched junction bases: 4.

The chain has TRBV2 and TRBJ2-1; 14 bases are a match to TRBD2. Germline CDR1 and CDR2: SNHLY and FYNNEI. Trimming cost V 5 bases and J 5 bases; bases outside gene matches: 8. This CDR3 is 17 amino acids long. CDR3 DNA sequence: TGTGCCAGCAGTCCCTGGACTAGCGGGGGGCCAAACAATGAGCAGTTCTTC. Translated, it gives CASSPWTSGGPNNEQFF.

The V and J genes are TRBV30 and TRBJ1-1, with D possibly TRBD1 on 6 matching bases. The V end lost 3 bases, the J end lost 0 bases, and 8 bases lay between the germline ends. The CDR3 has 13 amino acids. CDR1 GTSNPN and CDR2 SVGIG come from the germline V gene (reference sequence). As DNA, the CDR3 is TGTGCCTGGAGGGCAGGGGTGAACACTGAAGCTTTCTTT. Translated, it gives CAWRAGVNTEAFF.